Each of the 27 T cell receptor beta chains below was sequenced from the same sample in a study of cytotoxic CD8 clonotypes in ibrutinib-treated CLL. Sequencing was performed with immunoSEQ multiplex PCR; in TCRdb, only in-frame clones are kept and a portion is missing. This sample yields some 310,000 clones, of which roughly 80% are seen a single time; about 6.7% belongs to the top ten. Specimen: PBMCs, collected before ibrutinib treatment. The receptors derive from a human donor with chronic lymphocytic leukemia.

This chain joins TRBV9 and TRBJ2-3, with TRBD2 matching over 7 bases. Germline V gene sequence: CDR1 SGDLS, CDR2 YYNGEE. This CDR3 is 16 amino acids long. J lost 8 bases, V lost 0 bases, and 12 bases had no gene match. CDR3 loop: CASSVEPGGGGVTQYF. The CDR3 nucleotides are TGTGCCAGCAGCGTAGAACCGGGAGGAGGCGGTGTTACGCAGTATTTT.

This clone was observed a handful of times. The rearrangement uses TRBV29-1 and TRBJ1-1; D ambiguous. The V and J ends lost 1 base and 1 base respectively, with 1 base between them. The length of the CDR3 is 11 residues. Germline loops: CDR1 SQVTM, CDR2 ANQGSEA. CDR3 nucleotides: TGCAGCGTTGAAGGGAACACTGAAGCTTTCTTT. Its protein is CSVEGNTEAFF.

This clone has a handful of counts. This chain joins TRBV9 and TRBJ2-7; D not resolved. Trimming pared 0 bases from V and 4 bases from J, leaving 17 bases between. There are 16 residues in the CDR3. Per germline, CDR1 SGDLS and CDR2 YYNGEE. Written as DNA, the CDR3 is TGTGCCAGCAGCGTAGAAGTCGGAGCAATGAAGTACGAGCAGTACTTC. It encodes CASSVEVGAMKYEQYF.

The chain uses TRBV28 and TRBJ1-2, with D perhaps TRBD1 (5 bases). V was cut by 6 bases and J by 5 bases, with 13 bases left in between. Germline assignment: CDR1 MDHEN and CDR2 SYDVKM. The CDR3 runs to 13 residues. CDR3 region: CASRAHGGYGYTF. The CDR3 DNA follows: TGTGCCAGCAGAGCCCATGGGGGATATGGCTACACCTTC.

The chain uses TRBV28 and TRBJ2-6; 8 nucleotides align to TRBD2. Germline loops: CDR1 MDHEN, CDR2 SYDVKM. Trimming took 6 bases from V and 0 from J; bases not matched to a gene: 7. The length of the CDR3 is 17 residues. CDR3 in amino acids: CASSSSGGHSGANVLTF. As DNA, the CDR3 is TGTGCCAGCAGCTCGAGCGGGGGCCACTCTGGGGCCAACGTCCTGACTTTC.

The gene calls are TRBV30 and TRBJ2-5; no clear D gene. V shed 1 base and J shed 1 base, with 4 bases lying between them. CDR1 and CDR2 from the germline V gene are GTSNPN and SVGIG (reference sequence). The CDR3 loop spans 12 amino acids. CDR3 in amino acids: CAWSEGQETQYF. DNA for the CDR3: TGTGCCTGGAGTGAGGGCCAAGAGACCCAGTACTTC.

To note about this clone: The sample contains more than one DNA sequence encoding this CDR3. The CDR3 spells CASRGLAGSYEQYF. As DNA, the CDR3 is TGTGCCAGCCGAGGACTAGCGGGGTCCTACGAGCAGTACTTC. This rearrangement joins TRBV27 to TRBJ2-7; 12 nucleotides agree with TRBD2. J lost 1 base, V lost 8 bases, and 3 bases had no gene match. This CDR3 comprises 14 residues. Germline values: CDR1 MNHEY, CDR2 SMNVEV (reference sequence).

The rearrangement uses TRBV6-6 and TRBJ2-1, with D uncertain. In germline, CDR1 is MNHNY, CDR2 SVGAGI (reference sequence). There are 16 residues in the CDR3. V lost 3 bases and J 2 bases, leaving 14 bases between the germline ends. This CDR3 reads CASSYQARAPYNEQFF. The CDR3 coding sequence is TGTGCCAGCAGTTATCAGGCTCGCGCCCCCTACAATGAGCAGTTCTTC.

The V call is TRBV7-8, the J call TRBJ1-5, with no clear D. This CDR3 is built from 16 residues. V was cut by 4 bases and J by 4 bases, with 17 bases left in between. CDR1 is SGHVS, CDR2 FQNEAQ, per germline. The chain's CDR3 is CASSSRVEVENQPQHF. The CDR3 coding sequence is TGTGCCAGCAGCTCTAGGGTCGAAGTTGAGAATCAGCCCCAGCATTTT.

V is TRBV11-2 and J is TRBJ1-2; no definite D call. This CDR3 spans 15 amino acids. Trimming cost V 1 base and J 2 bases, with 11 bases left between them. Per the germline V gene, CDR1 is SGHAT and CDR2 is FQNNGV. The CDR3 reads CASSLGWTGNYGYTF. CDR3 in DNA: TGTGCCAGCAGCTTAGGATGGACGGGAAACTATGGCTACACCTTC.

The rearrangement joins TRBV27 to TRBJ1-2; unclear D gene. Trimming removed 6 bases from V and 2 bases from J, with 13 bases in between. Per germline, CDR1 MNHEY and CDR2 SMNVEV (reference sequence). This CDR3 spans 14 amino acids. The CDR3 loop reads CASRTLGRNYGYTF. In DNA, the CDR3 is TGTGCCAGCAGGACCCTTGGACGGAACTATGGCTACACCTTC.

This clone was detected only once. The chain links TRBV25-1 to TRBJ2-5; D unclear. Trimming removed 1 base at V and 2 bases at J, with 8 bases between. This CDR3 spans 14 amino acids. Germline V CDR1 and CDR2: MGHDK, SYGVNS. CDR3 sequence: CASSEWQQQETQYF. The CDR3 DNA reads as TGTGCCAGCAGTGAATGGCAGCAGCAAGAGACCCAGTACTTC.

V and J are TRBV4-1 and TRBJ2-1; possible D gene TRBD2, 6 bases. Germline CDR1 and CDR2: MGHRA and YSYEKL. This CDR3 is built from 13 residues. V lost 7 bases and J lost 8, with 15 bases in between. The CDR3 here is CASTPGGYHEQFF. DNA for the CDR3: TGCGCCAGCACCCCCGGAGGGTATCATGAGCAGTTCTTC.

In DNA, the CDR3 is TGTGCCAGCAGCGTCCAGTCTGGGAACTACGAGCAGTACTTC. Translation: CASSVQSGNYEQYF. The chain carries TRBV7-8 and TRBJ2-7, with no clear D. Looked up from germline, CDR1 is SGHVS and CDR2 is FQNEAQ. With 5 bases removed from V and 3 bases from J, the gap between germline ends came to 14 bases. CDR3 length: 14 residues. Supplemented by reference TRBV7-8 and TRBJ2-7, the full variable domain reads GAGVSQSPRYKVAKRGQDVALRCDPISGHVSLFWYQQALGQGPEFLTYFQNEAQLDKSGLPSDRFFAERPEGSVSTLKIQRTQQEDSAVYLCASSVQSGNYEQYFGPGTRLTVT.

The chain joins TRBV6-9 to TRBJ2-7; D perhaps matches TRBD2 (5 bases). V was pared by 2 bases and J by 6 bases, with 11 bases between. Germline V gene data show CDR1 as MNHGY and CDR2 as SVAAGI. CDR3 length: 13 amino acids. Here the CDR3 DNA reads TGTGCCAGCAGTTATGGAGGTTTGGGCGAGCAGTACTTC. Residues: CASSYGGLGEQYF.

The V and J genes are TRBV29-1 and TRBJ2-1; D gene uncertain. Germline loops: CDR1 SQVTM, CDR2 ANQGSEA. CDR3 length equals 13 residues. Trimming took 0 bases from V and 5 from J, leaving 8 bases between them. CDR3 in amino acids: CSVEEQRNNEQFF. Here the CDR3 DNA reads TGCAGCGTTGAAGAGCAGAGGAACAATGAGCAGTTCTTC.

V gene TRBV15 combines with J gene TRBJ2-7; D may be TRBD2 (5 bases). Germline V lookup: CDR1 LNHNV, CDR2 YYDKDF (reference sequence). The V end lost 2 bases, the J end lost 3 bases, and 11 bases lay between the germline ends. The length of the CDR3 is 14 residues. CDR3 bases: TGTGCCACCAGCAGACCACCTGCGGGCTACGAGCAGTACTTC. This translates into CATSRPPAGYEQYF.

The V call is TRBV29-1, the J call TRBJ2-7, with D maybe TRBD1 (6 bases). With 7 bases removed from V and 6 bases from J, the gap between germline ends came to 19 bases. From germline, CDR1 is SQVTM and CDR2 ANQGSEA. This CDR3 is 13 amino acids long. CDR3 bases: TGCAGCGCAAGCCCCTTTGTGACAGGCGAGCAGTACTTC. This gives the protein CSASPFVTGEQYF.

To note about this clone: The sample contains more than one DNA sequence encoding this CDR3. The chain couples TRBV19 to TRBJ1-5; D gene uncertain. The germline V gene encodes CDR1 LNHDA and CDR2 SQIVND (reference sequence). Trimming left V 1 base short and J 6 bases short, with 4 bases between. The CDR3 runs to 12 residues. In DNA form, the CDR3 reads TGTGCCAGTAGTATAGGTAGTCAGCCCCAGCATTTT. Translating it yields CASSIGSQPQHF. The full variable domain, in which reference TRBV19 and TRBJ1-5 provide the parts outside the CDR3, is DGGITQSPKYLFRKEGQNVTLSCEQNLNHDAMYWYRQDPGQGLRLIYYSQIVNDFQKGDIAEGYSVSREKKESFPLTVTSAQKNPTAFYLCASSIGSQPQHFGDGTRLSIL.

This chain uses TRBV6-1 with TRBJ2-1, with D perhaps matching TRBD2 (6 bases). Germline values: CDR1 MNHNS, CDR2 SASEGT. The length of the CDR3 is 16 residues. Between the trimmed V and J ends, which lost 3 bases and 4 bases, there was a span of 16 bases. CDR3 sequence reads: CASSDPGAGPYNEQFF. As DNA, the CDR3 is TGTGCCAGCAGTGACCCCGGGGCGGGACCTTACAATGAGCAGTTCTTC.

This chain joins TRBV19 and TRBJ1-2; TRBD1 matches 7 bases. Germline CDR1 and CDR2: LNHDA and SQIVND (reference sequence). CDR3 length equals 15 residues. The V segment lost 0 bases and the J segment 6 bases; nucleotides outside the gene matches: 7. CDR3 nucleotide sequence: TGTGCCAGTAGTATAGAAGCGACAGGGCTTAATGGCTACACCTTC. Amino acids: CASSIEATGLNGYTF.

This chain connects TRBV7-2 to TRBJ2-3; D is unclear. Trimming took off 3 bases at V and 4 bases at J, with 8 bases between the two ends. This CDR3 contains 13 residues. Germline V CDR1 and CDR2: SGHTA, FQGNSA. The DNA of the CDR3 is TGTGCCAGCAGCTTTTCGGTTCCAGATACGCAGTATTTT. Translation gives CASSFSVPDTQYF.

The chain carries TRBV7-2 and TRBJ1-2, with TRBD1 as a possible D gene (6 bases). CDR1 and CDR2 from the germline V gene are SGHTA and FQGNSA. The length of the CDR3 is 14 residues. The V end was cut by 1 base, the J end by 8 bases, with 14 bases between. The CDR3 reads CASSLVGRGGGYTF. As DNA, the CDR3 is TGTGCCAGCAGCTTAGTAGGCAGGGGAGGAGGCTACACCTTC.

This chain links TRBV7-2 with TRBJ2-1; possible D gene TRBD2, 6 bases. The length of the CDR3 is 18 residues. Germline V CDR1 and CDR2: SGHTA, FQGNSA. V lost 0 bases, J lost 2 bases, and 17 bases lay in between. The CDR3 is CASSLAASREMAYNEQFF. CDR3 bases: TGTGCCAGCAGCTTAGCGGCGAGCCGGGAGATGGCCTACAATGAGCAGTTCTTC.

The J gene is TRBJ1-2, the V gene TRBV4-1, with unresolved D. Trimming removed 0 bases at V and 4 bases at J, with 9 bases between. The CDR3 sequence is 14 residues long. Germline V lookup: CDR1 MGHRA, CDR2 YSYEKL. The CDR3 region has the DNA TGCGCCAGCAGCCAAGAGGAGGCAACCTATGGCTACACCTTC. Protein sequence: CASSQEEATYGYTF.

This clone was counted once. The genes are TRBV2 and TRBJ1-2, with D unclear. This CDR3 has 13 amino acids. The V end lost 8 bases, the J end lost 1 base, and 11 bases lay between the germline ends. Germline V gene lookup returns CDR1 SNHLY and CDR2 FYNNEI. The CDR3 nucleotides are TGTGCCAGCCCGGGCAGGAATAACTATGGCTACACCTTC. Translation gives CASPGRNNYGYTF.

The genes are TRBV7-9 and TRBJ1-3; D is ambiguous. V was pared by 3 bases and J by 1 base, with 7 bases between. CDR1 and CDR2 (germline): SEHNR, FQNEAQ (reference sequence). The CDR3 is made up of 14 amino acids. For the CDR3, the DNA is TGTGCCAGCAGCTTTGGAGGGTCTGGAAACACCATATATTTT. It yields the protein CASSFGGSGNTIYF.